The sequence of this TCR beta chain was determined in a study of blood T cell repertoires in COVID-19. Study information: T cells, B-cell-depleted T cells, or PBMCs provided the cDNA or gDNA that served as material.

With 1 base clipped from V and 1 base from J, the junction kept 4 bases outside the gene matches. The V gene's germline CDR1 is MNHEY and CDR2 SMNVEV (reference sequence). The CDR3 spans 17 residues. This table comes from immunoSEQ multiplex PCR, and its TCRdb copy is limited to in-frame clones, with some not included. The sample has approximately 300,000 clones; approximately 90% are singletons. Cohort allocation depended upon clinical history that participants reported. Sequenced input: PBMCs or T cells enriched from blood (not recorded which). The receptor comes from a woman aged 18 to 35 who had recovered from COVID-19. This rearrangement joins TRBV27 to TRBJ1-3; 10 bases fit TRBD1. Here the CDR3 reads CASSLFRQGASGNTIYF. The DNA of the CDR3 is TGTGCCAGCAGTTTATTCAGACAGGGGGCTTCTGGAAACACCATATATTTT.